These 13 T cell receptor beta chains were all obtained from the same sample, sequenced in a study of shared clonotypes between healthy human individuals. Generated by immunoSEQ multiplex PCR, the TCRdb table keeps only in-frame clones and is missing some. Among approximately 740,000 clones listed, 74% were seen once. The sequenced sample consisted of memory CD4+ T cells sorted from blood. Documented subset: CD45RA-negative fraction. The receptors stem from a woman aged 30 to 39 in good health.

V and J are TRBV7-6 and TRBJ2-2, with 8 bases matching TRBD2. This CDR3 contains 15 residues. Germline loops: CDR1 SGHVS, CDR2 FNYEAQ. V dropped 0 bases and J dropped 4; count of bases not matched to a gene: 1. In nucleotides, the CDR3 is TGTGCCAGCAGCTTAGCCGCGGGAGGCACCGGGGAGCTGTTTTTT. Translation: CASSLAAGGTGELFF.

The genes are TRBV6-5 and TRBJ2-7, with D possibly being TRBD1 (5 bases). Germline assignment: CDR1 MNHEY and CDR2 SVGAGI. Trimming stripped 2 bases from V and 4 bases from J, with 15 bases between. The CDR3 length is 15 residues. The CDR3 nucleotides read TGTGCCAGCAGTTACCCGGCCTCAGGGCTATACGAGCAGTACTTC. Its protein product is CASSYPASGLYEQYF.

Ten or more counts support this clone. J is TRBJ2-7 and V is TRBV27; TRBD1 agrees at 9 bases. Germline loops: CDR1 MNHEY, CDR2 SMNVEV (reference sequence). The V segment lost 3 bases and the J segment 8 bases; nucleotides outside the gene matches: 5. The CDR3 length is 13 residues. The CDR3 region is CASSFGDRAKQYF. DNA of the CDR3: TGTGCCAGCAGTTTTGGGGACAGGGCAAAGCAGTACTTC.

V usage is TRBV6-4 and J usage is TRBJ1-3, with 9 bases fitting TRBD1. V lost 7 bases, J lost 8 bases, and 6 bases stayed unmatched. The V gene's germline CDR1 is MRHNA and CDR2 SNTAGT. The CDR3 is 13 amino acids. The CDR3 reads CASTSDRGDTIYF. As DNA, the CDR3 is TGTGCCAGCACGTCGGACAGGGGTGACACCATATATTTT.

A note on this clone: The DNA is left out, because the CDR3 cannot be placed on it with certainty; the CDR3 is given as TCRdb lists it. J is TRBJ2-7 and V is TRBV7-9. The length of the CDR3 is 14 amino acids, counting both ends. Per germline, CDR1 SEHNR and CDR2 FQNEAQ (reference sequence). The CDR3 sequence is CASSLVGTGAQEVF.

The chain couples TRBV2 to TRBJ2-1; the match to TRBD2 covers 9 bases. V was clipped by 6 bases and J by 0 bases; unmatched bases: 6. Germline V CDR1 and CDR2: SNHLY, FYNNEI. The CDR3 consists of 16 residues. The CDR3 loop is CASRALAGSSYNEQFF. The CDR3 DNA is TGTGCCAGCAGAGCCCTAGCGGGGAGCTCCTACAATGAGCAGTTCTTC.

The chain is built from TRBV28 and TRBJ1-2; TRBD1 matches at 8 bases. The CDR3 extends over 15 amino acids. Germline V CDR1 and CDR2: MDHEN, SYDVKM. The trim removed 8 bases at V and 1 base at J, leaving 9 bases unmatched. This CDR3 is CASRFSDRDNYGYTF. The DNA of the CDR3 is TGTGCCAGCCGATTCTCGGACAGGGATAACTATGGCTACACCTTC.

This clone was seen once. The J gene is TRBJ1-1, the V gene TRBV9; 10 bases map to TRBD1. After removal of 4 bases from V and 4 bases from J, the junction contained 7 bases not matched to a gene. The germline V gene has CDR1 SGDLS and CDR2 YYNGEE. This CDR3 region has 15 residues. The DNA for the CDR3 is TGTGCCAGCAGCCAACGACAGGGGGCGAGCACTGAAGCTTTCTTT. This translates into CASSQRQGASTEAFF.

This rearrangement joins TRBV11-3 to TRBJ2-7, with D unclear. Germline V gene data show CDR1 as SGHNT and CDR2 as YENEEA. This CDR3 contains 15 residues. Deletions cut 5 bases from V and 3 bases from J, with 17 bases between. The CDR3 here is CASSPRGVSIYEQYF. CDR3 nucleotide sequence: TGTGCCAGCAGCCCTCGTGGAGTGAGTATCTACGAGCAGTACTTC. The variable domain in full, with the rest retrieved from reference TRBV11-3 and TRBJ2-7, is EAGVVQSPRYKIIEKKQPVAFWCNPISGHNTLYWYLQNLGQGPELLIRYENEEAVDDSQLPKDRFSAERLKGVDSTLKIQPAELGDSAVYLCASSPRGVSIYEQYFGPGTRLTVT.

The rearrangement joins TRBV6-5 to TRBJ1-1, with D perhaps matching TRBD1 (6 bases). With 7 bases removed from V and 1 base from J, the gap between germline ends came to 10 bases. The CDR3 has 13 amino acids. Looked up from germline, CDR1 is MNHEY and CDR2 is SVGAGI. The CDR3 spells CASTQDRNTEAFF. The CDR3 DNA reads TGTGCCAGCACCCAGGACAGGAACACTGAAGCTTTCTTT.

V is TRBV27 and J is TRBJ2-7, with TRBD1 matching over 7 bases. Germline loops: CDR1 MNHEY, CDR2 SMNVEV (reference sequence). The CDR3 sequence is 14 residues long. Unmatched junction bases numbered 6, after V lost 4 bases and J lost 3 bases. CDR3 sequence: CASSSPGQIYEQYF. In nucleotides, the CDR3 is TGTGCCAGCAGTTCCCCGGGACAGATCTACGAGCAGTACTTC.

About this clone: Germline and junction disagree at one end, which may indicate a read error. Here the CDR3 DNA reads TGTGCCAGCAGCATAACAGGGACAACTGAAGCTTTCTTT. This gives the protein CASSITGTTEAFF. The rearrangement uses TRBV7-3 and TRBJ1-1; possible D gene TRBD1, 6 bases. Germline CDR1 is SGHTA and CDR2 is FQGTGA. This CDR3 spans 13 amino acids. Supplemented by reference TRBV7-3 and TRBJ1-1, the full variable domain reads GAGVSQTPSNKVTEKGKYVELRCDPISGHTALYWYRQSLGQGPEFLIYFQGTGAADDSGLPNDRFFAVRPEGSVSTLKIQRTERGDSAVYLCASSITGTTEAFFGQGTRLTVV.

The rearrangement links TRBV28 to TRBJ2-3; TRBD1 or TRBD2 may be the D gene (5 bases each). Between the trimmed V and J ends, which lost 3 bases and 1 base, there was a span of 17 bases. The CDR3 is made up of 17 amino acids. Germline CDR1 MDHEN, CDR2 SYDVKM. CDR3 DNA: TGTGCCAGCAGTTTGGCCTTGGGGGTACGGGGCACAGATACGCAGTATTTT. Translated, it gives CASSLALGVRGTDTQYF. The full variable domain, its missing parts supplied by reference TRBV28 and TRBJ2-3, is DVKVTQSSRYLVKRTGEKVFLECVQDMDHENMFWYRQDPGLGLRLIYFSYDVKMKEKGDIPEGYSVSREKKERFSLILESASTNQTSMYLCASSLALGVRGTDTQYFGPGTRLTVL.